The 10 T cell receptor beta chains below all came from one sample that was sequenced in a study of blood T cell repertoires in COVID-19. TCRdb keeps only in-frame clones here, not all; method: immunoSEQ multiplex PCR. The sample holds roughly 130,000 clones, around nine tenths seen once. The specimen was peripheral blood. The receptors stem from a man in his sixties with active or convalescent COVID-19.

This chain links TRBV4-3 with TRBJ1-2; D not resolved. The CDR3 length is 13 residues. Germline loops: CDR1 LGHNA, CDR2 YSLEER. Trimming cost V 1 base and J 8 bases, with 11 bases left between them. CDR3 in amino acids: CASSQVGLAGYTF. CDR3 DNA: TGCGCCAGCAGCCAAGTAGGGCTAGCAGGCTACACCTTC.

This chain joins TRBV9 and TRBJ2-1; D is ambiguous. This CDR3 contains 14 residues. Germline-derived CDR1 and CDR2 are SGDLS and YYNGEE. The V and J ends lost 1 base and 5 bases respectively, with 10 bases between them. For the CDR3, the DNA is TGTGCCAGCAGCGTACGGGTGTCGGACAATGAGCAGTTCTTC. It specifies CASSVRVSDNEQFF.

The chain employs TRBV9 and TRBJ2-3; no firm D call. This CDR3 is 15 amino acids long. Trimming shortened V by 0 bases and J by 0 bases, and 8 bases separated the two germline ends. CDR1 is SGDLS and CDR2 is YYNGEE in the germline V gene. DNA of the CDR3: TGTGCCAGCAGCGTAGAGCCCTATAGCACAGATACGCAGTATTTT. Its translation: CASSVEPYSTDTQYF.

The rearrangement links TRBV3-1 (or the pseudogene TRBV3-2) to TRBJ2-3, with TRBD2 identical over 8 bases. Germline lookup yields CDR1 LGHDT and CDR2 YNNKEL (reference sequence). CDR3 size: 17 residues. V lost 0 bases, J lost 4 bases, and 9 bases stayed unmatched. Here the CDR3 DNA reads TGTGCCAGCAGCCAAGATATCCGGGAGGGCCACCCAGATACGCAGTATTTT. Protein: CASSQDIREGHPDTQYF.

This clone occurred once. The chain is built from TRBV12-3 or TRBV12-4 and TRBJ1-3; the D is unclear. Trimming removed 9 bases at V and 2 bases at J, with 5 bases between. CDR3 length equals 11 residues. The CDR3 here is CASGPGNTIYF. CDR3 coding DNA: TGTGCCAGTGGCCCTGGAAACACCATATATTTT.

This clone was counted a few times. The chain recombines TRBV5-6 with TRBJ1-5; a possible D gene is TRBD1 (6 bases). V was clipped by 3 bases and J by 11 bases, with 15 bases between them. This CDR3 region has 13 residues. CDR1 is SGHDT and CDR2 is YYEEEE in the germline V gene. The CDR3 here is CASSSGVAGAQHF. The CDR3 coding sequence is TGTGCCAGCAGCTCAGGGGTGGCCGGGGCCCAGCATTTT.

This clone was seen just once. V usage is TRBV9 and J usage is TRBJ2-1; TRBD2 agrees at 11 bases. The CDR3 totals 15 residues. Per the germline V gene, CDR1 is SGDLS and CDR2 is YYNGEE. V lost 0 bases, J lost 8 bases, and 4 bases stayed unmatched. Written as DNA, the CDR3 is TGTGCCAGCAGCGTAGAATTTAGCGGGAGGGATGAGCAGTTCTTC. Translating gives CASSVEFSGRDEQFF.

The rearrangement joins TRBV7-9 to TRBJ2-7; TRBD2 matches at 12 bases. Germline V CDR1 and CDR2: SEHNR, FQNEAQ (reference sequence). V dropped 8 bases and J dropped 4; count of bases not matched to a gene: 6. The CDR3 is made up of 14 amino acids. CDR3 residues: CASHTGTSGYEQYF. CDR3 nucleotide sequence: TGTGCCAGCCACACCGGGACTAGCGGGTACGAGCAGTACTTC.

This clone was picked up a small number of times. The chain has TRBV28 and TRBJ2-1; tentatively, D is TRBD2 (5 bases). The CDR3 loop spans 15 amino acids. Trimming removed 5 bases at V and 4 bases at J, with 15 bases between. Germline CDR1 is MDHEN and CDR2 is SYDVKM. The CDR3 loop is CASSASSSGYNEQFF. DNA for the CDR3: TGTGCCAGCAGTGCCTCTAGCTCGGGTTACAATGAGCAGTTCTTC.

Here the CDR3 DNA reads TGCGCCAGCAGCGCCAGTGGGGAGTATGGCTACACCTTC. Translating it yields CASSASGEYGYTF. The chain employs TRBV5-1 and TRBJ1-2, with D uncertain. Germline V gene data show CDR1 as SGHRS and CDR2 as YFSETQ. The ends were cut back, 4 bases at V and 5 bases at J, with 12 bases in the middle. CDR3 length equals 13 residues.